This record concerns one TCR beta chain sequence. What it recognizes is unknown. The data stem from a study of cytomegalovirus exposure and HLA in healthy donors. Donors were nominally healthy when sampled, though unrecorded immune exposures were likely. General observations from the study: In an earlier analysis, most TCR beta V segments were productive about 87% or about 30% of the time. Reports credit the classifier with highly specific, highly sensitive diagnosis of cytomegalovirus status.

60 Vbeta and 13 Jbeta primers were used in PCR. The protocol was immunoSEQ multiplex PCR, while the TCRdb copy is restricted to in-frame clones and leaves out a portion. The table lists some 130,000 clones, 75% to 85% of them singletons. The receptor comes from a male donor in good health and CMV-seropositive. Sequenced: PBMCs.

CDR3 DNA: TGCAGCTCCGCGGACGGGATTGACGAGCAGTACTTC. This gives the protein CSSADGIDEQYF. The genes are TRBV29-1 and TRBJ2-7, with a weak D call TRBD2 (5 bases). The CDR3 runs to 12 residues. Germline CDR1 reads SQVTM; CDR2 reads ANQGSEA. V was cut by 8 bases and J by 5 bases, with 16 bases left in between.